This TCR beta chain originates from a study of shared clonotypes between healthy human individuals. V dropped 1 base and J dropped 3 bases, with 7 bases sitting between them. Germline V gene lookup returns CDR1 SGHTA and CDR2 FQGNSA. The CDR3 length is 13 residues. Profiled with immunoSEQ multiplex PCR; TCRdb holds only in-frame clones, not every one. The table has about 600,000 clones, 97% seen once; the top ten hold about 0.06%. The sequence was obtained from a young woman in good health. Source material: naive CD4+ T cells sorted from blood. Documented subset: CD45RA+ positively selected. The rearrangement links TRBV7-2 to TRBJ2-7; D gene ambiguous. The chain's CDR3 is CASSLGVRYEQYF. CDR3 in DNA: TGTGCCAGCAGCTTAGGGGTCCGCTACGAGCAGTACTTC.